Following are 28 T cell receptor beta chains from one sample sequenced in a study of CD8+CD57+ T cells in acquired aplastic anemia. TCR beta VDJ and CDR3 profiles were obtained from a genomic DNA template. TCRdb fed the reads into MiXCR, producing one record per CDR3 protein. The repertoire includes around 170,000 distinct CDR3 sequences, around 60% of them detected once, and under 60% sits in the top ten. The sample taken for sequencing was sorted CD4+, CD8+, or CD8+CD57+ T cells (not recorded which) from PBMCs. The source is a human donor in good health.

On this clonotype itself: Sequence at one end of the junction differs from germline and may be a read error. The J gene is TRBJ1-1, the V gene TRBV6-1, with 9 bases lining up with TRBD1. CDR3 size: 15 residues. Germline values: CDR1 MNHNS, CDR2 SASEGT. The CDR3 DNA is TGTGCCAGCAGTGATCGGACAGGGGAAAACATTGAAGCTTTCTTT. Translation: CASSDRTGENIEAFF.

The chain carries TRBV20-1 and TRBJ1-2; D might be TRBD1 (5 bases). V lost 6 bases, J lost 0 bases, and 11 bases lay in between. In germline, CDR1 is DFQATT, CDR2 SNEGSKA (reference sequence). This CDR3 contains 13 residues. Written as DNA, the CDR3 is TGCAGTGCAACGCAGGGTACTAACTATGGCTACACCTTC. It codes for CSATQGTNYGYTF.

The V and J genes are TRBV19 and TRBJ1-5; tentative D call: TRBD1 (5 bases). This CDR3 spans 15 amino acids. The ends were cut back, 3 bases at V and 3 bases at J, with 12 bases in the middle. Germline CDR1 is LNHDA and CDR2 is SQIVND (reference sequence). CDR3 residues: CASSIGTQVNQPQHF. CDR3 sequence (DNA): TGTGCCAGTAGTATCGGGACCCAAGTCAATCAGCCCCAGCATTTT. The whole variable domain, remainder taken from reference TRBV19 and TRBJ1-5, is DGGITQSPKYLFRKEGQNVTLSCEQNLNHDAMYWYRQDPGQGLRLIYYSQIVNDFQKGDIAEGYSVSREKKESFPLTVTSAQKNPTAFYLCASSIGTQVNQPQHFGDGTRLSIL.

In this sample, this clonotype turned up once. This chain links TRBV7-9 with TRBJ1-1; no firm D call. The CDR3 contains 15 residues. V was trimmed by 6 bases and J by 10 bases, leaving 24 bases between them. Germline CDR1 and CDR2: SEHNR and FQNEAQ (reference sequence). The CDR3 region has the DNA TGTGCCAGCAGGGATGAGCCTAACCCTAGGCGGGGAGCTTTCTTT. It specifies CASRDEPNPRRGAFF.

The V and J genes are TRBV10-3 and TRBJ2-1; D unresolved. The CDR3 spans 16 residues. The germline V gene encodes CDR1 ENHRY and CDR2 SYGVKD. The V end was cut by 3 bases, the J end by 4 bases, with 16 bases between. The CDR3 sequence: CAISDAVPTGYNEQFF. The DNA for the CDR3 is TGTGCCATCAGTGATGCGGTCCCGACCGGGTACAATGAGCAGTTCTTC.

The chain recombines TRBV14 with TRBJ2-3; 8 bases map to TRBD2. Germline CDR1 SGHDN, CDR2 FVKESK. CDR3 length equals 13 residues. J gave up 3 bases and V 7 bases, and 3 bases lay outside the gene matches. CDR3 protein: CASKRERTDTQYF. CDR3 bases: TGTGCCAGCAAGCGGGAGAGGACAGATACGCAGTATTTT. Drawing the rest from reference TRBV14 and TRBJ2-3, the complete variable domain is EAGVTQFPSHSVIEKGQTVTLRCDPISGHDNLYWYRRVMGKEIKFLLHFVKESKQDESGMPNNRFLAERTGGTYSTLKVQPAELEDSGVYFCASKRERTDTQYFGPGTRLTVL.

The chain links TRBV4-2 to TRBJ1-2, with TRBD1 matching over 7 bases. This CDR3 contains 15 residues. From germline, CDR1 is LGHNA and CDR2 YNFKEQ. The ends lost 1 base at V and 8 bases at J; junction bases unmatched: 10. The CDR3 DNA sequence: TGTGCCAGCAGCCAAGTTGGACAGGCGACAAGGGGCTACACCTTC. Its translation: CASSQVGQATRGYTF.

This clonotype came up many times. The chain has TRBV2 and TRBJ1-1; 9 bases match TRBD1. The CDR3 consists of 17 residues. The V gene's germline CDR1 is SNHLY and CDR2 FYNNEI. Losses at the gene ends were 5 bases for V and 0 bases for J; bases not matched to a gene: 10. Here the CDR3 reads CASSTESRDRVNTEAFF. The CDR3 coding sequence is TGTGCCAGCAGTACCGAAAGTAGGGACAGGGTGAACACTGAAGCTTTCTTT.

This chain joins TRBV7-9 and TRBJ1-6, with D possibly matching TRBD1 (5 bases). The CDR3 runs to 17 residues. Between the trimmed V and J ends, which lost 5 bases and 5 bases, there was a span of 19 bases. Germline CDR1 SEHNR, CDR2 FQNEAQ (reference sequence). The CDR3 is CASSSYRPNFNNSPLHF. The CDR3 DNA sequence: TGTGCCAGCAGCAGTTACAGGCCCAACTTCAATAATTCACCCCTCCACTTT. The variable domain in full, completed from reference TRBV7-9 and TRBJ1-6, reads DTGVSQNPRHKITKRGQNVTFRCDPISEHNRLYWYRQTLGQGPEFLTYFQNEAQLEKSRLLSDRFSAERPKGSFSTLEIQRTEQGDSAMYLCASSSYRPNFNNSPLHFGNGTRLTVT.

This clonotype was seen ten or more times. J is TRBJ2-7 and V is TRBV6-1; D ambiguous. From germline, CDR1 is MNHNS and CDR2 SASEGT. V was cut by 6 bases and J by 3 bases, with 12 bases left in between. The CDR3 extends over 13 amino acids. In DNA form, the CDR3 reads TGTGCCAGCAGGTCGGTAGGAGTCTACGAGCAGTACTTC. Translating it yields CASRSVGVYEQYF.

CDR3 DNA: TGTGCCAGCAACGAGGGGGACACAGATACGCAGTATTTT. It is translated as CASNEGDTDTQYF. The V and J genes are TRBV7-9 and TRBJ2-3; the D gene is possibly TRBD1 (6 bases). Germline V gene data show CDR1 as SEHNR and CDR2 as FQNEAQ (reference sequence). With 7 bases removed from V and 2 bases from J, the gap between germline ends came to 10 bases. The CDR3 sequence is 13 residues long.

This clonotype was observed a few times. This rearrangement joins TRBV7-3 to TRBJ2-1, with 7 bases lining up with TRBD2. The junction had 5 bases not matched to a gene; V was cut back by 5 bases and J by 7 bases. This CDR3 is built from 13 residues. Germline values: CDR1 SGHTA, CDR2 FQGTGA. In nucleotides, the CDR3 is TGTGCCAGCAGCATCGGGACTATGAATGAGCAGTTCTTC. Its protein is CASSIGTMNEQFF.

The table lists this clonotype with a count of one. V gene TRBV14 combines with J gene TRBJ1-1, with a tentative D call TRBD1 (6 bases). CDR1 is SGHDN and CDR2 is FVKESK in the germline V gene. This CDR3 region has 15 residues. Trimming removed 8 bases at V and 2 bases at J, with 18 bases between. CDR3: CASSRSGHPNTEAFF. Written as DNA, the CDR3 is TGTGCCAGCTCACGGTCGGGACACCCCAACACTGAAGCTTTCTTT.

This clonotype has ten or more counts. The chain joins TRBV9 to TRBJ2-3, with D possibly TRBD1 on 6 matching bases. The CDR3 spans 15 residues. The ends were cut back, 2 bases at V and 3 bases at J, with 13 bases in the middle. Looked up from germline, CDR1 is SGDLS and CDR2 is YYNGEE. The CDR3 DNA follows: TGTGCCAGCAGCGTGCAGGGGCTTGGGACAGATACGCAGTATTTT. This sequence encodes CASSVQGLGTDTQYF.

The chain has TRBV29-1 and TRBJ1-2; no clear D gene. The CDR3 consists of 12 residues. Germline V CDR1 and CDR2: SQVTM, ANQGSEA. V was cut by 4 bases and J by 0 bases, with 6 bases left in between. CDR3 loop: CSVGSPNYGYTF. The CDR3 DNA reads as TGCAGCGTTGGGTCGCCTAACTATGGCTACACCTTC.

This chain links TRBV20-1 with TRBJ2-1; D assignment may be TRBD1 or TRBD2 (5 bases each). V was clipped by 2 bases and J by 0 bases, with 14 bases between them. The CDR3 consists of 16 residues. CDR1 and CDR2 (germline): DFQATT, SNEGSKA (reference sequence). This chain's CDR3 is CSARTRGLSSYNEQFF. DNA for the CDR3: TGCAGTGCTAGAACTAGGGGCCTGAGCTCCTACAATGAGCAGTTCTTC.

This chain links TRBV20-1 with TRBJ1-1, with 8 bases identical to TRBD1. Germline CDR1 and CDR2: DFQATT and SNEGSKA (reference sequence). The V gene end was trimmed by 4 bases and the J gene end by 4 bases; junction bases not matched to a gene: 8. CDR3 length: 14 residues. The CDR3 protein is CSATPGQGGTEAFF. Here the CDR3 DNA reads TGCAGTGCTACGCCAGGACAGGGAGGCACTGAAGCTTTCTTT.

The chain joins TRBV7-8 to TRBJ1-2; 7 nucleotides match TRBD1. The CDR3 length is 16 residues. With 0 bases clipped from V and 5 bases from J, the junction kept 9 bases outside the gene matches. Germline V gene sequence: CDR1 SGHVS, CDR2 FQNEAQ. The CDR3 spells CASSLAPSTGLYGYTF. DNA of the CDR3: TGTGCCAGCAGCTTAGCCCCTTCGACAGGGCTATATGGCTACACCTTC.

This clonotype turned up a few times. This chain uses TRBV7-2 with TRBJ2-7; D is unclear. V was cut by 4 bases and J by 5 bases, with 18 bases left in between. CDR1 is SGHTA, CDR2 FQGNSA, per germline. The CDR3 spans 15 residues. The CDR3 bases are TGTGCCAGCAGCTCTCTGCCCAAGGGAACCCACGAGCAGTACTTC. It is translated as CASSSLPKGTHEQYF. The whole variable domain, remainder taken from reference TRBV7-2 and TRBJ2-7, is GAGVSQSPSNKVTEKGKDVELRCDPISGHTALYWYRQSLGQGLEFLIYFQGNSAPDKSGLPSDRFSAERTGGSVSTLTIQRTQQEDSAVYLCASSSLPKGTHEQYFGPGTRLTVT.

DNA of the CDR3: TGCAGCGTTGATGGTTTAGCTTGGAGGGAGACCCAGTACTTC. Translation gives CSVDGLAWRETQYF. V and J are TRBV29-1 and TRBJ2-5; TRBD2 is a possible D gene (5 bases). The CDR3 totals 14 residues. The ends were cut back, 3 bases at V and 5 bases at J, with 16 bases in the middle. Germline V gene lookup returns CDR1 SQVTM and CDR2 ANQGSEA.

This clonotype has only one observation. An end of the junction differs from the germline gene, which may be a read error. This rearrangement joins TRBV15 to TRBJ1-1; 9 nucleotides match TRBD1. The CDR3 totals 16 residues. Germline V CDR1 and CDR2: LNHNV, YYDKDF (reference sequence). CDR3 loop: CATSRDGTGSDTGAFF. CDR3 DNA: TGTGCCACCAGCAGAGACGGGACAGGGAGTGACACTGGAGCTTTCTTT.

This clonotype showed up just a few times. V and J are TRBV15 and TRBJ2-1; 10 bases align to TRBD1. The V gene end was trimmed by 2 bases and the J gene end by 6 bases; junction bases not matched to a gene: 4. The CDR3 is 15 residues long. CDR1 and CDR2 (germline): LNHNV, YYDKDF (reference sequence). The chain's CDR3 is CATSRRDRGINEQFF. CDR3 sequence (DNA): TGTGCCACCAGCAGAAGGGACAGGGGCATCAATGAGCAGTTCTTC.

This clonotype was counted a few times. V and J are TRBV7-9 and TRBJ1-1; D may be TRBD1 (5 bases). Germline CDR1 is SEHNR and CDR2 is FQNEAQ (reference sequence). The V gene lost 5 bases and the J gene lost 1 base, with 8 bases spanning the gap. This CDR3 contains 13 residues. CDR3 sequence (DNA): TGTGCCAGCAGCACGACAGCGAACACTGAAGCTTTCTTT. Translated, it gives CASSTTANTEAFF.

V and J are TRBV4-1 and TRBJ1-1; D gene uncertain. Per germline, CDR1 MGHRA and CDR2 YSYEKL. CDR3 length equals 13 residues. With 5 bases removed from V and 6 bases from J, the gap between germline ends came to 13 bases. Here the CDR3 DNA reads TGCGCCAGCAGCAACTACGGAACCGCTGAAGCTTTCTTT. Protein: CASSNYGTAEAFF.

Comment on this clonotype: This may come from a read error, since a much larger clone is one base off. The chain links TRBV4-3 to TRBJ2-2; D is undetermined. The CDR3 is 16 amino acids. Trimming cost V 4 bases and J 0 bases, with 12 bases left between them. CDR1 LGHNA and CDR2 YSLEER come from the germline V gene. For the CDR3, the DNA is TGCGCCAGCAGCCTCTATCGACATGCGAACACCGGGGAGCTGTTTTTT. It codes for CASSLYRHANTGELFF.

This clonotype was counted ten times or more. The V and J genes are TRBV4-1 and TRBJ1-1, with D uncertain. The V gene lost 2 bases and the J gene lost 3 bases, with 10 bases spanning the gap. There are 14 residues in the CDR3. CDR1 is MGHRA and CDR2 is YSYEKL in the germline V gene. CDR3 DNA: TGCGCCAGCAGCCAATGGGTGGGGTACACTGAAGCTTTCTTT. It encodes CASSQWVGYTEAFF.

The chain couples TRBV29-1 to TRBJ1-2; weak D call: TRBD1 (5 bases). Germline lookup yields CDR1 SQVTM and CDR2 ANQGSEA. The V and J ends lost 4 bases and 4 bases respectively, with 10 bases between them. The CDR3 has 12 amino acids. The CDR3: CSVGVGTYGYTF. The DNA of the CDR3 is TGCAGCGTTGGTGTGGGGACCTATGGCTACACCTTC. The full variable domain, completed using reference TRBV29-1 and TRBJ1-2, is SAVISQKPSRDICQRGTSLTIQCQVDSQVTMMFWYRQQPGQSLTLIATANQGSEATYESGFVIDKFPISRPNLTFSTLTVSNMSPEDSSIYLCSVGVGTYGYTFGSGTRLTVV.

About this clonotype itself: The conserved phenylalanine or tryptophan normally closing the CDR3 is absent here, so this likely arose from a read error. This chain links TRBV15 with TRBJ2-7; D possibly matches TRBD1 or TRBD2 (5 bases each). Germline V gene sequence: CDR1 LNHNV, CDR2 YYDKDF (reference sequence). CDR3 length: 15 residues. The V end lost 1 base, the J end lost 5 bases, and 15 bases lay between the germline ends. CDR3 in amino acids: CATSRATGLRNEQYS. The CDR3 region has the DNA TGTGCCACCAGCAGAGCGACGGGGCTAAGGAACGAGCAGTACTCC.